Listed below are T cell receptor beta chains from one sample, sequenced in a study of blood T cell repertoires in COVID-19. TCRdb keeps only in-frame clones here, not all; method: immunoSEQ multiplex PCR. The data hold under 300,000 clones, with just over 90% observed a single time. Sequencing input: PBMCs or T cells enriched from blood (not recorded which). The origin of the receptors is a woman under 30 who had recovered from COVID-19. Each CDR3 is given with its conserved first and last residue. The order of the fields is V gene, J gene, clone size, D gene, CDR3 DNA, CDR3 protein. D genes are given only for firm matches. Part of the rows lack a size; the others show once, few, many or a class for expanded clones.

TRBV29-1	TRBJ2-3	NA	NA	TGCAGCGTTGAGAGGGGGACAGATACGCAGTATTTT	CSVERGTDTQYF
TRBV6-2/TRBV6-3	TRBJ1-5	NA	NA	TGTGCCAGCAGTTCCATCTATAGCAATCAGCCCCAGCATTTT	CASSSIYSNQPQHF
TRBV10-3	TRBJ2-5	NA	NA	TGTGCCATCAGTGAGGGGCACCAAGAGACCCAGTACTTC	CAISEGHQETQYF
TRBV6-6	TRBJ2-5	NA	TRBD2	TGTGCCAGCAGTTTCAGACTAGCGGGGTTACAAGAGACCCAGTACTTC	CASSFRLAGLQETQYF
TRBV28	TRBJ1-1	once	NA	TGTGCCAGCAACTCGGGCACTGAAGCTTTCTTT	CASNSGTEAFF
TRBV6-2/TRBV6-3	TRBJ1-1	NA	NA	TGTGCCAGCAGTCAGGGGATCGAAGCTTTCTTT	CASSQGIEAFF
TRBV10-3	TRBJ2-5	NA	NA	TGTGCCATCAGCAGGGGCCAAGAGACCCAGTACTTC	CAISRGQETQYF
TRBV9	TRBJ2-2	NA	TRBD2	TGTGCCAGCAGCGTACAACTAGCGGGAGGCACCGGGGAGCTGTTTTTT	CASSVQLAGGTGELFF
TRBV9	TRBJ1-3	NA	NA	TGTGCCAGCAGCGCGTATGTGGGGGCCTCTGGAAACACCATATATTTT	CASSAYVGASGNTIYF
TRBV18	TRBJ2-2	NA	TRBD1	TGTGCCAGCTCACCAGAGACAGGGATGAACACCGGGGAGCTGTTTTTT	CASSPETGMNTGELFF
TRBV6-5	TRBJ1-2	NA	NA	TGTGCCAGCGCAGGGAACGAAGGATATGGCTACACCTTC	CASAGNEGYGYTF
TRBV2	TRBJ2-1	NA	NA	TGTGCCAGCAGCGGGTTGGACCACAGGAAGCAGTTCTTC	CASSGLDHRKQFF
TRBV18	TRBJ2-7	NA	NA	TGTGCCAGCTCACCAGCAGGCGTGGGTTTCGAGCAGTACTTC	CASSPAGVGFEQYF
TRBV7-6	TRBJ1-3	NA	NA	TGTGCCATACGTTCTTGGCGAAACACCATATATTTT	CAIRSWRNTIYF